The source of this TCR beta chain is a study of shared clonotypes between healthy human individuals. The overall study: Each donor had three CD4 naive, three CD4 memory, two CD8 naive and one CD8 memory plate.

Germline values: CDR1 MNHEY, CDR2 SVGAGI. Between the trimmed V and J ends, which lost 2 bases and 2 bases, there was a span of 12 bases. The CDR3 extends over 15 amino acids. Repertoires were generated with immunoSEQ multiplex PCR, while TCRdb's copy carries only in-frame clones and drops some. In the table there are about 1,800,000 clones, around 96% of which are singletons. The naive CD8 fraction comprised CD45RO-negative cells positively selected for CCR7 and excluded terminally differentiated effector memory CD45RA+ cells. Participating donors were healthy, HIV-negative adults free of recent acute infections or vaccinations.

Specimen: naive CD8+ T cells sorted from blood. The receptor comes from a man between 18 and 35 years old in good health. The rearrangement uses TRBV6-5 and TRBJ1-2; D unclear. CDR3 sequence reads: CASSYTAAPNYGYTF. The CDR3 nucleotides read TGTGCCAGCAGTTACACAGCAGCCCCGAACTATGGCTACACCTTC.